This entry lists 9 T cell receptor beta chains sequenced from one sample in a study of T cell changes during pregnancy in multiple sclerosis. Libraries were prepared by immunoSEQ multiplex PCR; TCRdb keeps only in-frame clonotypes and omits some of them. The sample has approximately 85,000 clones, 90% to 95% seen once. This material consisted of peripheral blood, taken in the first trimester of pregnancy. The receptors come from a female donor with multiple sclerosis, enrolled in a pregnancy study.

The chain links TRBV30 to TRBJ1-5; D is unresolved. The CDR3 runs 15 residues. V dropped 0 bases and J dropped 6 bases, with 15 bases sitting between them. Germline values: CDR1 GTSNPN, CDR2 SVGIG (reference sequence). CDR3 coding DNA: TGTGCCTGGAGTGTCTCTGGTGGAAGGAGTCAGCCCCAGCATTTT. This gives the protein CAWSVSGGRSQPQHF.

This clone occurred once. The chain uses TRBV7-8 and TRBJ2-3; TRBD2 agrees at 14 bases. Trimming at V came to 5 bases and at J to 4 bases, leaving 14 bases not matched to a gene. From germline, CDR1 is SGHVS and CDR2 FQNEAQ. This CDR3 is built from 19 residues. Here the CDR3 DNA reads TGTGCCAGCAGCAAGGGACTAGCGGGAGATGCCCCGGCCGCAGATACGCAGTATTTT. Protein: CASSKGLAGDAPAADTQYF.

The CDR3 DNA is TGTGCCAGTAGTTTGACCGGGACAGCGCTCCTTTTGGGTTCTGAAGCTTTCTTT. Protein sequence: CASSLTGTALLLGSEAFF. The V call is TRBV19, the J call TRBJ1-1, with 7 nucleotides matching TRBD1. The CDR3 loop spans 18 amino acids. V was pared by 5 bases and J by 6 bases, with 21 bases of the junction left unmatched. Germline lookup yields CDR1 LNHDA and CDR2 SQIVND (reference sequence).

The rearrangement uses TRBV29-1 and TRBJ2-7; possibly TRBD2 for D (6 bases). The germline gives CDR1 SQVTM, CDR2 ANQGSEA. With 3 bases removed from V and 7 bases from J, the gap between germline ends came to 7 bases. This CDR3 has 10 amino acids. The CDR3 spells CSVDSGEQYF. CDR3 bases: TGCAGCGTTGACAGCGGGGAGCAGTACTTC.

The chain uses TRBV5-1 and TRBJ2-1, with 7 bases aligning to TRBD1. This CDR3 has 15 amino acids. After removal of 4 bases from V and 5 bases from J, the junction contained 9 bases not matched to a gene. CDR1 and CDR2 (germline): SGHRS, YFSETQ. Here the CDR3 reads CASSLGQREHNEQFF. The CDR3 coding sequence is TGCGCCAGCAGCCTGGGACAGAGAGAACACAATGAGCAGTTCTTC.

The chain joins TRBV28 to TRBJ1-1, with a tentative D call TRBD1 (6 bases). CDR1 is MDHEN, CDR2 SYDVKM, per germline. Trimming stripped 1 base from V and 3 bases from J, with 9 bases between. The CDR3 is 14 amino acids. The CDR3 loop is CASSLFHRDTEAFF. CDR3 coding DNA: TGTGCCAGCAGTTTATTCCACAGGGACACTGAAGCTTTCTTT.

Only one count was recorded for this clone. The genes are TRBV18 and TRBJ2-7, with D maybe TRBD2 (5 bases). The germline CDR1 and CDR2 sequences are KGHSH and LQKENI. Between the trimmed V and J ends, which lost 2 bases and 0 bases, there was a span of 11 bases. The CDR3 is made up of 15 amino acids. DNA of the CDR3: TGTGCCAGCTCACCAGAGACTACCAGCTCCTACGAGCAGTACTTC. Translating it yields CASSPETTSSYEQYF.

The chain uses TRBV4-3 and TRBJ2-7; 7 bases match TRBD2. Germline CDR1 reads LGHNA; CDR2 reads YSLEER. The CDR3 spans 14 residues. With 4 bases clipped from V and 2 bases from J, the junction kept 5 bases outside the gene matches. The CDR3 DNA is TGCGCCAGCAGCCCCGGGGAGGGACCCTACGAGCAGTACTTC. It yields the protein CASSPGEGPYEQYF.

The table lists this clone with a count of one. The rearrangement links TRBV30 to TRBJ1-2, with D perhaps matching TRBD1 (6 bases). The CDR3 sequence is 12 residues long. Germline CDR1 and CDR2: GTSNPN and SVGIG (reference sequence). Deletions cut 1 base from V and 8 bases from J, with 11 bases between. The CDR3 loop reads CAWSAQTGGYTF. The CDR3 DNA sequence: TGTGCCTGGAGTGCTCAGACAGGCGGCTACACCTTC. The variable domain in full, completed from reference TRBV30 and TRBJ1-2, reads SQTIHQWPATLVQPVGSPLSLECTVEGTSNPNLYWYRQAAGRGLQLLFYSVGIGQISSEVPQNLSASRPQDRQFILSSKKLLLSDSGFYLCAWSAQTGGYTFGSGTRLTVV.